This T cell receptor (beta chain) was recorded in a study of shared clonotypes between healthy human individuals. The donors were adults (healthy and HIV-negative) with no recent acute infections or vaccinations. Sorted-subset replicate PCRs used 200 ng of genomic DNA. This amount corresponded to 30,000 to 35,000 T cell genomes. Clones were sequenced by immunoSEQ multiplex PCR, and TCRdb holds only the in-frame ones, with some missing. This table has more than 850,000 clones, about 80% appearing once. Germline loops: CDR1 SGHRS, CDR2 YFSETQ. V dropped 5 bases and J dropped 4; count of bases not matched to a gene: 5. This CDR3 has 14 residues.

The sequenced sample was memory CD4+ T cells from PBMCs. Documented subset: CD45RA-negative fraction. The sequence came from a man aged 18 to 29 in good health. Some clones in this sample may be carry-over from other donors' samples. The rearrangement uses TRBV5-1 and TRBJ1-1; 10 bases align to TRBD1. CDR3 region: CASRTTGGGTEAFF. Here the CDR3 DNA reads TGCGCCAGCAGAACGACAGGGGGCGGCACTGAAGCTTTCTTT.